The T cell receptor beta chain described here comes from a study of cytomegalovirus exposure and HLA in healthy donors. This CDR3 is 14 amino acids long. Germline trimming cut 5 bases from V and 2 bases from J; bases unmatched to any gene: 7. Germline CDR1 and CDR2: GTSNPN and SVGIG (reference sequence). Study conclusions and caveats: HLA restriction was apparent for most CMV-associated TCR beta chains in a later analysis. CMV serostatus stood as the only immune exposure information on hand. HLA allele associations emerged for some 16,000 TCR beta sequences in a later analysis, at 0.05 false discovery rate.

This PCR relied on a set of 60 Vbeta primers and 13 Jbeta primers. The assay was immunoSEQ multiplex PCR, and TCRdb's table has in-frame clones only and misses some. In all, the sample yields 55,000 to 70,000 clones. With regard to this clone: Its antigen is not known.

The receptor was derived from a female donor in good health and CMV-seropositive. V gene TRBV30 combines with J gene TRBJ2-7; TRBD1 matches at 9 bases. Sequenced: PBMCs. The CDR3 sequence is CAWGPGQGPYEQYF. The CDR3 DNA sequence: TGTGCCTGGGGACCGGGACAGGGTCCCTACGAGCAGTACTTC.